These 15 T cell receptor beta chains originate from one sample sequenced in a study of T cells after yellow fever vaccination. Using its own MiXCR run on the 5' RACE reads, TCRdb lists one record per CDR3 protein. The data hold hundreds of thousands of distinct CDR3 sequences, with roughly 12% observed a single time. The sequencing used PBMCs, collected on the day of the yellow fever booster vaccination. These receptors originate from a man younger than 45 who received the YFV17D yellow fever vaccine.

J is TRBJ1-4 and V is TRBV7-9; no reliable D call. The germline V and J ends were trimmed by 4 bases and 7 bases, with 19 bases remaining between them. This CDR3 has 16 residues. Germline CDR1 reads SEHNR; CDR2 reads FQNEAQ (reference sequence). The CDR3 sequence is CASSSGLDWEGEKLFF. The CDR3 DNA sequence: TGTGCCAGCAGCTCCGGGTTAGACTGGGAAGGTGAAAAACTGTTTTTT.

The chain couples TRBV28 to TRBJ2-7; 9 bases agree with TRBD1. CDR1 and CDR2 (germline): MDHEN, SYDVKM. This CDR3 spans 14 amino acids. The trim removed 6 bases at V and 5 bases at J, leaving 8 bases unmatched. In DNA, the CDR3 is TGTGCCAGCAGGGACAGGGGTCGGGGGAACGAGCAGTACTTC. Translated, it gives CASRDRGRGNEQYF.

This clonotype came up a few times. The chain couples TRBV7-9 to TRBJ2-5; D is perhaps TRBD1 (5 bases). The CDR3 is 14 amino acids. V gave up 7 bases and J gave up 2 bases, with 14 bases separating them. CDR1 and CDR2 (germline): SEHNR, FQNEAQ (reference sequence). CDR3 protein: CASMASGKQETQYF. CDR3 in DNA: TGTGCCAGCATGGCGTCAGGGAAGCAAGAGACCCAGTACTTC.

The chain has TRBV10-1 and TRBJ1-1; the match to TRBD1 covers 7 bases. Germline V gene data show CDR1 as WNHNN and CDR2 as SYGVQD (reference sequence). This CDR3 has 13 residues. Trimming took 5 bases from V and 6 from J; bases not matched to a gene: 6. The CDR3 DNA follows: TGCGCCAGCAGTAAGGACAGGCTTGCTGAAGCTTTCTTT. Translation: CASSKDRLAEAFF.

In its sample, this clonotype was seen a few times. The chain is built from TRBV5-1 and TRBJ2-1; D might be TRBD1 (5 bases). Looked up from germline, CDR1 is SGHRS and CDR2 is YFSETQ. Trimming took 0 bases from V and 3 from J, leaving 13 bases between them. This CDR3 is built from 16 residues. The CDR3 coding sequence is TGCGCCAGCAGCTTGGGTGGACACCCGAGCTACAATGAGCAGTTCTTC. Translating it yields CASSLGGHPSYNEQFF.

The rearrangement joins TRBV10-3 to TRBJ1-6; TRBD1 might be the D (6 bases). CDR3 length: 14 residues. The germline V and J ends were trimmed by 6 bases and 7 bases, with 13 bases remaining between them. CDR1 and CDR2 (germline): ENHRY, SYGVKD. CDR3 in amino acids: CAIRPAGVNSPLHF. CDR3 sequence (DNA): TGTGCCATCAGGCCGGCAGGGGTGAATTCACCCCTCCACTTT.

This clonotype was counted a few times. The V call is TRBV12-3 or TRBV12-4, the J call TRBJ2-7; either TRBD1 or TRBD2 may supply D (5 bases each). V shed 6 bases and J shed 6 bases, with 12 bases lying between them. The CDR3 is 12 amino acids. CDR3 DNA: TGTGCCAGCAGGAAACCGGGGCGCGAGCAGTACTTC. Translated: CASRKPGREQYF.

The chain combines TRBV12-3 or TRBV12-4 with TRBJ2-1; 10 bases map to TRBD2. This CDR3 has 14 amino acids. J gave up 1 base and V 6 bases, and 0 bases lay outside the gene matches. The chain's CDR3 is CASRAGGSYNEQFF. The CDR3, as DNA: TGTGCCAGCAGAGCGGGAGGGTCCTACAATGAGCAGTTCTTC.

The J gene is TRBJ2-1, the V gene TRBV20-1; D may be TRBD2 (6 bases). V was shortened by 6 bases and J by 4 bases, with 16 bases between the two germline ends. This CDR3 comprises 14 residues. In germline, CDR1 is DFQATT, CDR2 SNEGSKA (reference sequence). The CDR3 here is CSAAQTSRYNEQFF. The CDR3 region has the DNA TGCAGTGCAGCCCAGACTAGTAGGTACAATGAGCAGTTCTTC.

There are many counts of this clonotype. This chain uses TRBV20-1 with TRBJ2-1, with D maybe TRBD1 (5 bases). This CDR3 comprises 12 residues. The germline V gene encodes CDR1 DFQATT and CDR2 SNEGSKA (reference sequence). In DNA, the CDR3 is TGCAGCCTTGGGGCCTGGATTAATGAGCAGTTCTTC. Protein: CSLGAWINEQFF.

This clonotype was recorded many times. Germline and junction disagree at one end, which may indicate a read error. The chain is built from TRBV7-7 and TRBJ2-5; D possibly corresponds to TRBD2 (6 bases). Per germline, CDR1 SSHAT and CDR2 FNYEAQ (reference sequence). The CDR3 covers 13 residues. In nucleotides, the CDR3 is TGTGCTAGCAGCTCCTCCGGGAGACAGACCCAGTACTTC. Amino acids: CASSSSGRQTQYF.

The chain recombines TRBV7-9 with TRBJ1-2; 9 bases are shared with TRBD1. The V segment lost 7 bases and the J segment 7 bases; nucleotides outside the gene matches: 7. The CDR3 length is 13 residues. Germline lookup yields CDR1 SEHNR and CDR2 FQNEAQ (reference sequence). The CDR3 DNA reads TGTGCCAGCAAAACAGGGGGCTCTGCTGGCTACACCTTC. Amino acid sequence: CASKTGGSAGYTF.

There are many counts of this clonotype. The chain joins TRBV20-1 to TRBJ2-7; tentative D call: TRBD1 (5 bases). Germline CDR1 and CDR2: DFQATT and SNEGSKA (reference sequence). This CDR3 has 12 amino acids. The V end lost 6 bases, the J end lost 5 bases, and 14 bases lay between the germline ends. The CDR3 region has the DNA TGCAGTGCCTCGCAGGGAATCCACGAGCAGTACTTC. This encodes CSASQGIHEQYF.

This chain links TRBV7-2 with TRBJ2-1; TRBD2 agrees at 7 bases. Germline CDR1 reads SGHTA; CDR2 reads FQGNSA. V was clipped by 3 bases and J by 8 bases; unmatched bases: 10. CDR3 length equals 15 residues. This CDR3 is CASSLIGLERHEQFF. CDR3 coding DNA: TGTGCCAGCAGCTTGATTGGACTAGAGCGCCATGAGCAGTTCTTC.

This clonotype was observed a handful of times. This sequence joins TRBV6-1 and TRBJ2-5, with TRBD2 matching 14 bases. The CDR3 is made up of 16 amino acids. With V trimmed by 5 bases and J by 4 bases, 6 bases remained unmatched. The germline CDR1 and CDR2 sequences are MNHNS and SASEGT. The CDR3 DNA follows: TGTGCCAGCAGTCCGGGACTAGCGGGAGTGGGAGAGACCCAGTACTTC. This sequence encodes CASSPGLAGVGETQYF.